This TCR beta chain derives from a study of T cell responses to AZD1222 COVID-19 vaccine. Study results and caveats: The CD4 TCRs associated with vaccination extended across spike and predominated at 160-218 and 743-854. Donors skewed white British and female; clonal diversity was possibly underestimated. At baseline, just six or seven AZD1222 recipients tested seropositive.

Method: immunoSEQ multiplex PCR; TCRdb's copy keeps in-frame clones and lacks some. The sample lists 100,000 to 120,000 clones; 92% were seen once. V was pared by 2 bases and J by 9 bases, with 17 bases between. CDR3 length equals 14 residues. CDR1 SGDLS and CDR2 YYNGEE come from the germline V gene. Regarding this clone: Its antigen is not identified.

Sequencing used peripheral blood, obtained 28 days after the second AZD1222 dose. This clonotype was sampled from an adult who received the AZD1222 COVID-19 vaccine. The V call is TRBV9, the J call TRBJ1-1, with D perhaps TRBD1 (5 bases). The CDR3 spells CASSVDNTGTQAFF. As DNA, the CDR3 is TGTGCCAGCAGCGTCGACAATACCGGGACCCAAGCTTTCTTT.